This T cell receptor beta chain comes out of a study of blood T cell repertoires in COVID-19. For the study at large: T cells, B-cell-depleted T cells, or PBMCs supplied cDNA or gDNA.

The CDR3 runs to 18 residues. As originally analysed: Researchers report that nucleated cell counts were estimated from reference gene primer amplification. TCRdb keeps only in-frame clones here, not all; method: immunoSEQ multiplex PCR. D and trimming come from the DNA, and the V and J calls and clone size come from that table. This table has about 75,000 clones, around 90% appearing once. This clone was counted between two and nine times. The V and J genes are TRBV21-1 and TRBJ2-5; TRBD1 is the table's D call and was not checked against the DNA. TRBV21-1 is a recognized pseudogene. This receptor was identified in a woman in her fifties or sixties with acute or convalescent COVID-19. Sequenced: peripheral blood. CDR3 residues: CASSKGGRDRGLEETQYF. In nucleotides, the CDR3 is TGTGCCAGCAGCAAAGGCGGTCGAGACAGGGGGCTTGAGGAGACCCAGTACTTC.